This is a list of T cell receptor beta chains from one sample in a study of cytotoxic CD8 clonotypes in ibrutinib-treated CLL. Sequencing was performed with immunoSEQ multiplex PCR; in TCRdb, only in-frame clones are kept and a portion is missing. The sample consists of more than 70,000 clones, roughly 83% of them appearing once. The material was PBMCs, obtained after 12 months of ibrutinib treatment. Source of these receptors: a human donor with chronic lymphocytic leukemia. The CDR3 runs from the conserved cysteine through the conserved F or W.

CASSPGGMGTQYF,TRBJ2-5,TRBV7-2
CASSLHPGTESYNEQFF,TRBJ2-1,TRBV11-2
CASSLIHIRTGYTF,TRBJ1-2,TRBV28
CASSLGTNPRETQYF,TRBJ2-5,TRBV7-2
CASSQAGLVANEQFF,TRBJ2-1,TRBV4-3
CAISDRLAGPWGETQYF,TRBJ2-5,TRBV10-3
CASSPQVGKETQYF,TRBJ2-5,TRBV7-9
CASSSPGIYGYTF,TRBJ1-2,TRBV28
CASSLVGGQGYEQYF,TRBJ2-7,TRBV7-3
CASSSHPRDIPTYEQYF,TRBJ2-7,TRBV11-3
CASSPVAGETQYF,TRBJ2-5,TRBV7-3
CASNAGGQSYNEQFF,TRBJ2-1,TRBV9
CASRRDRGVETQYF,TRBJ2-5,TRBV6-5
CASSKGPPREQFF,TRBJ2-1,TRBV7-8
CASTLTGGTDTQYF,TRBJ2-3,TRBV28
CASSLMGDPWNIQYF,TRBJ2-4,TRBV7-3
CASSPLQRASGTLEQYF,TRBJ2-7,TRBV11-2
CASSPEPNQPQHF,TRBJ1-5,TRBV4-1
CASSEGLTDTQYF,TRBJ2-3,TRBV2
CASSPGGDTYEQYF,TRBJ2-7,TRBV5-4
CASSDTNYGYTF,TRBJ1-2,TRBV25-1
CASSATGISGNTIYF,TRBJ1-3,TRBV2
CASSQEGVWNSPLHF,TRBJ1-6,TRBV4-1
CASSPRTGRYGYTF,TRBJ1-2,TRBV28
CASNLGGSYNEQFF,TRBJ2-1,TRBV27
CASSSPSQTPTQYF,TRBJ2-3,TRBV27
CASSSGTSGAPYEQYF,TRBJ2-7,TRBV5-4
CASSRDRVEAFF,TRBJ1-1,TRBV18
CASGLGTSYEQYF,TRBJ2-7,TRBV27
CASSWGDRLNTEAFF,TRBJ1-1,TRBV5-1
CASSPRTLQRETQYF,TRBJ2-5,TRBV18
CASRGLAGAGELFF,TRBJ2-2,TRBV7-7
CASSVGPETEAFF,TRBJ1-1,TRBV9